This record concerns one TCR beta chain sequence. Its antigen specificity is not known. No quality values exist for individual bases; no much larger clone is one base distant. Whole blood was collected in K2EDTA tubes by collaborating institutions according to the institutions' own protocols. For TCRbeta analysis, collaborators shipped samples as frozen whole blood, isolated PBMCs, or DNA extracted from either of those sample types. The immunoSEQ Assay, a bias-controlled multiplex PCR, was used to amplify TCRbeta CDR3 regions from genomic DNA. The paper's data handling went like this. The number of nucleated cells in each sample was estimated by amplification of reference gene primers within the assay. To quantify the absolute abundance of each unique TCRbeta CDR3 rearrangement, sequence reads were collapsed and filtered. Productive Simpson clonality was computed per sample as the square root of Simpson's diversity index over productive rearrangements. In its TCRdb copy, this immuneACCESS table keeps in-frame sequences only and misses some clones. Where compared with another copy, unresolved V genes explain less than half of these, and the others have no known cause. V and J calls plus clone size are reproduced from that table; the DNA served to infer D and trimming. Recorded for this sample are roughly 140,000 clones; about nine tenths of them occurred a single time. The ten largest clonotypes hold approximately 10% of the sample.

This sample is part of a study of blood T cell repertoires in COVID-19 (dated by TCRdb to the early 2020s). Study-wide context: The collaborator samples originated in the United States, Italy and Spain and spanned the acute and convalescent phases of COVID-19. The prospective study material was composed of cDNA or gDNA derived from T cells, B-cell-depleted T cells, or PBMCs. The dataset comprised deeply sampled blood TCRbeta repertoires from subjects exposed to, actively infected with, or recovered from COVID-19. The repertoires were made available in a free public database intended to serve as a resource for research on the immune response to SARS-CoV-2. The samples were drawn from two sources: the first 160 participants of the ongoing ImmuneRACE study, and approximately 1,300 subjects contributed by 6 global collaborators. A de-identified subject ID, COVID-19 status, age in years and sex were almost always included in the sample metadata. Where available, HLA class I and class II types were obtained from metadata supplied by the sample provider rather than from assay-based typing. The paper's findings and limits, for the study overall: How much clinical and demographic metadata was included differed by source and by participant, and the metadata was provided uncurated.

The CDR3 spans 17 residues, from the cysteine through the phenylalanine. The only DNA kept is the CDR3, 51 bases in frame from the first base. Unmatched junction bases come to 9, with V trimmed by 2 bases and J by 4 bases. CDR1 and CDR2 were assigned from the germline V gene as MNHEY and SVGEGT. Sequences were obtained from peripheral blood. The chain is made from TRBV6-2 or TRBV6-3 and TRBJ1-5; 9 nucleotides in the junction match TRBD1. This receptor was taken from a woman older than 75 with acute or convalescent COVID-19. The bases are TGTGCCAGCAGTTACGCCCGGACAGGGGTACGGAATCAGCCCCAGCATTTT. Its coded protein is CASSYARTGVRNQPQHF.